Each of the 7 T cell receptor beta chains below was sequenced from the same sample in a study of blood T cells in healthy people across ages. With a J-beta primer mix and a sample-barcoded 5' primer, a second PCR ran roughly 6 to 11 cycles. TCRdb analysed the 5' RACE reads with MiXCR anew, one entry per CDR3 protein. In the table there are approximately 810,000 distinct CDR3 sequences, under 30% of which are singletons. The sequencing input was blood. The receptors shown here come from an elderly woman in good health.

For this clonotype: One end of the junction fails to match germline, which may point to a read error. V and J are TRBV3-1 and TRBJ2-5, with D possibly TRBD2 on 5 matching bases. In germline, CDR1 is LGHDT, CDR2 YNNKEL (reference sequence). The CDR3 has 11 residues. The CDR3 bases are TGTGCCAGCAGGGGCGGGCTGGTGCAGTACTTT. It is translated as CASRGGLVQYF.

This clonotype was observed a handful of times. The DNA for the CDR3 is TGTGCCAGCAGCGTAGGTGGTGGAGTGGGTGGGGAAAAACTGTTTTTT. Amino acids: CASSVGGGVGGEKLFF. This chain links TRBV9 with TRBJ1-4; D is unresolved. V dropped 0 bases and J dropped 8 bases, with 17 bases sitting between them. The CDR3 is 16 amino acids. Germline V gene lookup returns CDR1 SGDLS and CDR2 YYNGEE.

CDR3 sequence: CASKRDSYNEQYF. The CDR3 DNA reads TGTGCCAGCAAGCGGGACAGCTACAATGAGCAGTACTTC. J is TRBJ2-7 and V is TRBV18; D assignment may be TRBD1 or TRBD2 (7 bases each). The V gene's germline CDR1 is KGHSH and CDR2 LQKENI. This CDR3 comprises 13 residues. V was cut by 8 bases and J by 7 bases, with 18 bases left in between.

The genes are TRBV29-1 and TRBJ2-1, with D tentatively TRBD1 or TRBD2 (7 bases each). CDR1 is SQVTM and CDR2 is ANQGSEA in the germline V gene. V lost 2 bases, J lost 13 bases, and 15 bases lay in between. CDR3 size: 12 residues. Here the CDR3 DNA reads TGCAGCGTTGAACAGGGGGGAGGGACCCAGTTCTTC. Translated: CSVEQGGGTQFF.

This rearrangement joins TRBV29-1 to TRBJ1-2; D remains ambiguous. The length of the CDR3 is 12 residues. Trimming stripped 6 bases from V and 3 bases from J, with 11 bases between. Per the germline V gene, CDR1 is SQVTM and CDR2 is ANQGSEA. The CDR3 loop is CSVDQSDYGYTF. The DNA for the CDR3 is TGCAGCGTGGATCAGTCGGACTATGGCTACACCTTC.

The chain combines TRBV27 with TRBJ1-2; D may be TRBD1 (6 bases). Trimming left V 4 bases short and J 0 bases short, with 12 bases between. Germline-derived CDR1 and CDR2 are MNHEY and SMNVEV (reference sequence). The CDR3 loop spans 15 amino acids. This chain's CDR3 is CASSSRGLANYGYTF. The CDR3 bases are TGTGCCAGCAGTTCCAGGGGACTTGCTAACTATGGCTACACCTTC.

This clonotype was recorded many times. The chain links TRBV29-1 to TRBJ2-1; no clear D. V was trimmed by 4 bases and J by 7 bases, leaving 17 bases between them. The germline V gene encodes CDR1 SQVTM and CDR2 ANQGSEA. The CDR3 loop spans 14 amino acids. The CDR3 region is CSVVRQGLPNEQFF. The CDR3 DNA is TGCAGCGTTGTTCGACAAGGTCTTCCAAATGAGCAGTTCTTC.